The 15 T cell receptor beta chains reported below all come from one sample, sequenced in a study of CD8+CD57+ T cells in acquired aplastic anemia. Template material for TCR beta VDJ and CDR3 profiling consisted of genomic DNA. TCRdb re-derived calls from the reads in MiXCR, one entry per CDR3 protein. In the table there are 210,000 or so distinct CDR3 sequences, under 50% of which are singletons. Patients who underwent sequencing had shown CD8+CD57+ cell expansion by flow cytometry. The specimen sequenced was sorted CD4+, CD8+, or CD8+CD57+ T cells (not recorded which) from PBMCs. The receptors here all came from a human donor with aplastic anemia.

The chain carries TRBV20-1 and TRBJ2-5; a weak D match, TRBD2 (6 bases). V was trimmed by 2 bases and J by 1 base, leaving 14 bases between them. This CDR3 has 15 amino acids. Germline values: CDR1 DFQATT, CDR2 SNEGSKA (reference sequence). DNA of the CDR3: TGCAGTGCTAGAAAGTTTGGGGACTCCCAAGAGACCCAGTACTTC. This gives the protein CSARKFGDSQETQYF.

This clonotype has a count of ten or more. The chain recombines TRBV12-3 or TRBV12-4 with TRBJ2-7; D is perhaps TRBD1 or TRBD2 (5 bases each). Trimming removed 2 bases at V and 6 bases at J, with 11 bases between. The length of the CDR3 is 13 residues. The CDR3, as DNA: TGTGCCAGCAGTTTATTCGGGACGAGCGAGCAGTACTTC. This translates into CASSLFGTSEQYF.

In its sample, this clonotype was seen many times. V usage is TRBV3-1 and J usage is TRBJ1-5, with D uncertain. V lost 0 bases to trimming and J lost 1 base, with 4 bases between them. In germline, CDR1 is LGHDT, CDR2 YNNKEL (reference sequence). The CDR3 is made up of 14 amino acids. In DNA form, the CDR3 reads TGTGCCAGCAGCCAAGACGGCAGCAATCAGCCCCAGCATTTT. The encoded protein is CASSQDGSNQPQHF.

This clonotype has at least ten counts. The V and J genes are TRBV2 and TRBJ2-5; unclear D gene. In germline, CDR1 is SNHLY, CDR2 FYNNEI. There are 11 residues in the CDR3. V was pared by 6 bases and J by 8 bases, with 10 bases between. In DNA form, the CDR3 reads TGTGCCAGCAGCCCTGATGATACCCAGTACTTC. Its translation is CASSPDDTQYF.

The rearrangement uses TRBV10-3 and TRBJ1-1; TRBD1 might be the D (6 bases). The CDR3 loop spans 13 amino acids. Per the germline V gene, CDR1 is ENHRY and CDR2 is SYGVKD. V lost 2 bases to trimming and J lost 7 bases, with 11 bases between them. CDR3 sequence (DNA): TGTGCCATCAGTGAGAGGGGGTTCGGTGAAGCTTTCTTT. It is translated as CAISERGFGEAFF.

The chain employs TRBV20-1 and TRBJ1-1; 9 nucleotides line up with TRBD1. This CDR3 region has 12 residues. Losses at the gene ends were 6 bases for V and 8 bases for J; bases not matched to a gene: 7. Germline V gene sequence: CDR1 DFQATT, CDR2 SNEGSKA (reference sequence). The CDR3 region is CSASPGQGEAFF. The CDR3 region has the DNA TGCAGTGCATCCCCGGGACAGGGAGAAGCTTTCTTT.

This clonotype has at least ten counts. The rearrangement joins TRBV24-1 to TRBJ2-3; D might be TRBD2 (6 bases). This CDR3 comprises 14 residues. From germline, CDR1 is KGHDR and CDR2 SFDVKD. V was cut by 2 bases and J by 8 bases, with 13 bases left in between. CDR3 sequence reads: CATSDSGGFGTQYF. The CDR3 bases are TGTGCCACCAGTGATTCAGGAGGGTTCGGTACGCAGTATTTT.

The V call is TRBV25-1, the J call TRBJ1-1, with a weak D call TRBD1 (6 bases). Germline V gene lookup returns CDR1 MGHDK and CDR2 SYGVNS. This CDR3 is 15 amino acids long. Trimming left V 6 bases short and J 10 bases short, with 24 bases between. Here the CDR3 DNA reads TGTGCCAGCAGCCAAGAGGGGGGCCGAGGGGAAGGAGCTTTCTTT. Its protein product is CASSQEGGRGEGAFF.

In its sample, this clonotype was seen once. V usage is TRBV10-3 and J usage is TRBJ2-4; tentatively, D is TRBD2 (6 bases). CDR3 length: 15 amino acids. CDR1 is ENHRY and CDR2 is SYGVKD in the germline V gene. The ends were cut back, 8 bases at V and 6 bases at J, with 20 bases in the middle. The DNA for the CDR3 is TGTGCCATCGGACCTCGCGGGGTCTCTGGAAACATTCAGTACTTC. It is translated as CAIGPRGVSGNIQYF.

This clonotype has only one observation. A read error may explain this, as a much larger clone is one base away. The chain uses TRBV5-1 and TRBJ2-5; perhaps TRBD1 as D (6 bases). Looked up from germline, CDR1 is SGHRS and CDR2 is YFSETQ. This CDR3 region has 15 residues. The CDR3 reads CAGSLRTERKETQYF. The CDR3 region has the DNA TGCGCCGGCAGCTTGAGGACAGAACGAAAAGAGACCCAGTACTTC.

Details on this clonotype: Lacking the conserved final phenylalanine or tryptophan, this CDR3 likely reflects a read error. The rearrangement links TRBV6-1 to TRBJ2-1, with 14 bases identical to TRBD2. Germline V gene sequence: CDR1 MNHNS, CDR2 SASEGT. CDR3 length equals 17 residues. Germline trimming cut 6 bases from V and 3 bases from J; bases unmatched to any gene: 7. The CDR3 spells CASRTSGGAGGYNEQFL. DNA of the CDR3: TGTGCCAGCAGGACTAGCGGGGGGGCCGGGGGCTACAATGAGCAGTTCCTC.

V usage is TRBV15 and J usage is TRBJ1-2; the match to TRBD1 covers 12 bases. Germline CDR1 and CDR2: LNHNV and YYDKDF (reference sequence). The CDR3 contains 17 residues. Trimming at V came to 1 base and at J to 8 bases, leaving 11 bases not matched to a gene. The CDR3 DNA follows: TGTGCCACCAGCAGAGGGGAGGGGACAGGGGGCACGATAGGCTACACCTTC. Amino acid sequence: CATSRGEGTGGTIGYTF.

Ten or more counts support this clonotype. This chain uses TRBV5-1 with TRBJ1-2; no clear D gene. The germline V gene has CDR1 SGHRS and CDR2 YFSETQ. The CDR3 spans 15 residues. Trimming took 0 bases from V and 6 from J, leaving 15 bases between them. The CDR3: CASSLGGTQSNGYTF. The DNA of the CDR3 is TGCGCCAGCAGCTTGGGGGGTACTCAAAGCAATGGCTACACCTTC.

This clonotype has at least ten counts. This chain connects TRBV12-3 or TRBV12-4 to TRBJ1-6; the D gene is possibly TRBD1 (6 bases). The V gene lost 5 bases and the J gene lost 0 bases, with 11 bases spanning the gap. The CDR3 is 16 amino acids. The DNA of the CDR3 is TGTGCCAGCAGTGATACAGGGAGCTCCTATAATTCACCCCTCCACTTT. As protein: CASSDTGSSYNSPLHF.

This clonotype has a count of ten or more. The V gene is TRBV4-1, the J gene TRBJ2-7; no reliable D call. Germline assignment: CDR1 MGHRA and CDR2 YSYEKL. V lost 1 base and J 7 bases, leaving 20 bases between the germline ends. The CDR3 covers 16 residues. Written as DNA, the CDR3 is TGCGCCAGCAGCCAAGCCCTGACCGCTGGCCTACGAGAGCAGTACTTC. Translating it yields CASSQALTAGLREQYF.